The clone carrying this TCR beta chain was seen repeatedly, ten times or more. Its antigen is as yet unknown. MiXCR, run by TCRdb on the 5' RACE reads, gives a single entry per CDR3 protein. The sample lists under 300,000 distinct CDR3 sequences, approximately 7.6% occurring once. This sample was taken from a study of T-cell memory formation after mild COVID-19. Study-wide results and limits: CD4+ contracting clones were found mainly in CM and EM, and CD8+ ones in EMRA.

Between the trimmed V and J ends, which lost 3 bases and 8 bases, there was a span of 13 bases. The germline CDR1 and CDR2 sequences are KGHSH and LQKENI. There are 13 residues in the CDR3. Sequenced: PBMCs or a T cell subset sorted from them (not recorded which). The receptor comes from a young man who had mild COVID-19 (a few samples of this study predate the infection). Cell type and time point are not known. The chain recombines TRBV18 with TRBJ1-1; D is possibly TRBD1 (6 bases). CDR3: CASSPRDRYEAFF. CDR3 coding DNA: TGTGCCAGCTCACCGCGAGACAGGTACGAAGCTTTCTTT. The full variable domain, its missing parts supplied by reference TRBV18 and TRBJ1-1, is NAGVMQNPRHLVRRRGQEARLRCSPMKGHSHVYWYRQLPEEGLKFMVYLQKENIIDESGMPKERFSAEFPKEGPSILRIQQVVRGDSAAYFCASSPRDRYEAFFGQGTRLTVV.